The 23 T cell receptor beta chains presented below share a single source sample, sequenced in a study of T cell responses to AZD1222 COVID-19 vaccine. Some clones are missing from TCRdb's copy, which holds only in-frame ones; the method was immunoSEQ multiplex PCR. The sample holds more than 100,000 clones, about nine tenths seen once. Material: peripheral blood, obtained 28 days after the second AZD1222 dose. The receptors were sampled from an adult who received the AZD1222 COVID-19 vaccine.

The genes are TRBV21-1 and TRBJ1-2; the table's D call TRBD1 went unverified against the DNA. TRBV21-1 is designated a pseudogene. The CDR3 covers 16 residues. The CDR3 region has the DNA TGTGCCAGCAGCAAAGTCGGACAGGGGGGGACGAGCGGCTACACCTTC. Residues: CASSKVGQGGTSGYTF.

This clone was detected a few times. The chain couples TRBV7-9 to TRBJ2-6; no firm D call. This CDR3 has 14 residues. The V gene's germline CDR1 is SEHNR and CDR2 FQNEAQ (reference sequence). V was cut by 5 bases and J by 14 bases, with 19 bases left in between. CDR3 amino acids: CASSPAPRTRLLTF. The CDR3 DNA sequence: TGTGCCAGCAGCCCAGCCCCGAGGACCCGCCTCCTGACTTTC.

The chain combines TRBV24-1 with TRBJ2-1, with D perhaps matching TRBD1 (6 bases). Trimming pared 7 bases from V and 4 bases from J, leaving 13 bases between. The CDR3 contains 14 residues. Looked up from germline, CDR1 is KGHDR and CDR2 is SFDVKD. CDR3 region: CATRGRGRYNEQFF. As DNA, the CDR3 is TGTGCCACCAGGGGCAGGGGCAGATACAATGAGCAGTTCTTC.

This chain uses TRBV4-2 with TRBJ2-1, with D possibly TRBD2 on 6 matching bases. Germline V lookup: CDR1 LGHNA, CDR2 YNFKEQ. The germline V and J ends were trimmed by 0 bases and 0 bases, with 9 bases remaining between them. The length of the CDR3 is 16 residues. This CDR3 is CASSQERGSSYNEQFF. In nucleotides, the CDR3 is TGTGCCAGCAGCCAAGAGCGGGGATCCTCCTACAATGAGCAGTTCTTC.

V gene TRBV9 combines with J gene TRBJ1-2; D unclear. CDR1 and CDR2 from the germline V gene are SGDLS and YYNGEE. The ends were cut back, 0 bases at V and 4 bases at J, with 7 bases in the middle. The CDR3 runs 13 residues. The CDR3 nucleotides are TGTGCCAGCAGCGTAGACGAGGGCTATGGCTACACCTTC. The encoded protein is CASSVDEGYGYTF.

V and J are TRBV28 and TRBJ2-3; tentative D call: TRBD1 (5 bases). Trimming took 7 bases from V and 0 from J, leaving 8 bases between them. Germline V gene data show CDR1 as MDHEN and CDR2 as SYDVKM. This CDR3 is 13 amino acids long. The CDR3 DNA sequence: TGTGCCAGCACCGCAGGGAGCACAGATACGCAGTATTTT. As protein: CASTAGSTDTQYF. Full variable domain (missing parts from reference TRBV28 and TRBJ2-3): DVKVTQSSRYLVKRTGEKVFLECVQDMDHENMFWYRQDPGLGLRLIYFSYDVKMKEKGDIPEGYSVSREKKERFSLILESASTNQTSMYLCASTAGSTDTQYFGPGTRLTVL.

The gene calls are TRBV6-2 or TRBV6-3 and TRBJ2-3, with D tentatively TRBD1 or TRBD2 (5 bases each). The CDR3 loop spans 17 amino acids. Trimming pared 6 bases from V and 0 bases from J, leaving 19 bases between. Germline-derived CDR1 and CDR2 are MNHEY and SVGEGT. CDR3 in DNA: TGTGCCAGCAGCCCCTTCGGGGCAGATTCTAGCACAGATACGCAGTATTTT. This sequence encodes CASSPFGADSSTDTQYF.

The chain carries TRBV29-1 and TRBJ2-2; D perhaps matches TRBD2 (5 bases). Germline values: CDR1 SQVTM, CDR2 ANQGSEA. With 4 bases removed from V and 5 bases from J, the gap between germline ends came to 14 bases. The CDR3 consists of 14 residues. This CDR3 reads CSVGTQGGTGELFF. In DNA form, the CDR3 reads TGCAGCGTTGGGACTCAAGGAGGTACCGGGGAGCTGTTTTTT.

The chain carries TRBV6-5 and TRBJ2-7; 7 bases line up with TRBD1. Germline V gene sequence: CDR1 MNHEY, CDR2 SVGAGI. This CDR3 spans 13 amino acids. The CDR3 coding sequence is TGCGACCCCGCAGGGACAGCTGGAGGCGAGCAGTACGTC. Protein sequence: CDPAGTAGGEQYV.

The chain uses TRBV11-2 and TRBJ2-2, with D possibly being TRBD1 (6 bases). V was pared by 10 bases and J by 0 bases, with 21 bases between. Germline CDR1 is SGHAT and CDR2 is FQNNGV. The CDR3 runs to 17 residues. CDR3 residues: CAIRHPIRGTNTGELFF. CDR3 DNA: TGTGCCATCCGCCACCCCATCAGGGGTACGAACACCGGGGAGCTGTTTTTT. Full variable domain (outside the CDR3, taken from reference TRBV11-2 and TRBJ2-2): EAGVAQSPRYKIIEKRQSVAFWCNPISGHATLYWYQQILGQGPKLLIQFQNNGVVDDSQLPKDRFSAERLKGVDSTLKIQPAKLEDSAVYLCAIRHPIRGTNTGELFFGEGSRLTVL.

The V call is TRBV5-1, the J call TRBJ2-7; TRBD1 matches at 9 bases. The CDR3 has 15 amino acids. Germline V gives CDR1 SGHRS, CDR2 YFSETQ. Trimming took 2 bases from V and 7 from J; bases not matched to a gene: 10. The CDR3, as DNA: TGCGCCAGCAGCTTAGATCCACAGGGGGCTGGAGAGCAGTACTTC. Translating it yields CASSLDPQGAGEQYF.

The CDR3 sequence is CASGQGAPLYEQYV. CDR3 DNA: TGTGCCAGCGGGCAGGGCGCCCCCCTCTACGAGCAGTACGTC. The chain combines TRBV21-1 with TRBJ2-7; the table names TRBD1, a call not compared with the DNA. TRBV21-1 is marked as a pseudogene. CDR3 length: 14 amino acids.

J is TRBJ1-1 and V is TRBV11-2; D unresolved. The germline CDR1 and CDR2 sequences are SGHAT and FQNNGV. This CDR3 contains 14 residues. V was clipped by 6 bases and J by 5 bases, with 16 bases between them. CDR3 in DNA: TGTGCCAGCAGACCAGGACTCTTAGGGACTGAAGCTTTCTTT. This gives the protein CASRPGLLGTEAFF.

This rearrangement joins TRBV5-1 to TRBJ2-3, with D perhaps TRBD2 (6 bases). The germline CDR1 and CDR2 sequences are SGHRS and YFSETQ. V gave up 6 bases and J gave up 0 bases, with 14 bases separating them. This CDR3 is 15 amino acids long. The CDR3 region has the DNA TGCGCCAGCAACGCGCGGGGATCTAGCACAGATACGCAGTATTTT. It yields the protein CASNARGSSTDTQYF.

The chain joins TRBV3-1 (or the pseudogene TRBV3-2) to TRBJ1-1, with D possibly being TRBD1 (6 bases). Trimming cost V 4 bases and J 4 bases, with 13 bases left between them. CDR1 is LGHDT and CDR2 is YNNKEL in the germline V gene (reference sequence). The CDR3 contains 14 residues. CDR3 sequence (DNA): TGTGCCAGCAGCCCCAGGGGCCAGGCCACTGAAGCTTTCTTT. Amino acid sequence: CASSPRGQATEAFF.

V and J are TRBV5-4 and TRBJ1-4; possible D gene TRBD1, 5 bases. V gave up 1 base and J gave up 9 bases, with 10 bases separating them. From germline, CDR1 is SGHNT and CDR2 YYREEE (reference sequence). This CDR3 has 13 amino acids. The CDR3 region has the DNA TGTGCCAGCAGCTTGTGGGACGGGCAAAAACTGTTTTTT. Translating gives CASSLWDGQKLFF.

This sequence joins TRBV7-2 and TRBJ2-1; 10 bases line up with TRBD2. The junction had 5 bases not matched to a gene; V was cut back by 4 bases and J by 5 bases. The CDR3 spans 15 residues. CDR1 is SGHTA and CDR2 is FQGNSA in the germline V gene. CDR3 in amino acids: CASSSTSGVDNEQFF. DNA for the CDR3: TGTGCCAGCAGCTCAACTAGCGGGGTCGACAATGAGCAGTTCTTC. Full variable domain (rest looked up from reference TRBV7-2 and TRBJ2-1): GAGVSQSPSNKVTEKGKDVELRCDPISGHTALYWYRQSLGQGLEFLIYFQGNSAPDKSGLPSDRFSAERTGGSVSTLTIQRTQQEDSAVYLCASSSTSGVDNEQFFGPGTRLTVL.

The V and J genes are TRBV5-1 and TRBJ1-2; D possibly corresponds to TRBD1 (6 bases). Germline CDR1 SGHRS, CDR2 YFSETQ. The V end was cut by 4 bases, the J end by 3 bases, with 13 bases between. The CDR3 contains 14 residues. CDR3 amino acids: CASSQAQGDYGYTF. CDR3 nucleotides: TGCGCCAGCAGCCAGGCACAGGGAGACTATGGCTACACCTTC. The complete variable domain, with remaining parts taken from reference TRBV5-1 and TRBJ1-2, reads KAGVTQTPRYLIKTRGQQVTLSCSPISGHRSVSWYQQTPGQGLQFLFEYFSETQRNKGNFPGRFSGRQFSNSRSEMNVSTLELGDSALYLCASSQAQGDYGYTFGSGTRLTVV.

The gene calls are TRBV9 and TRBJ2-7; the D call may be TRBD1 or TRBD2 (5 bases each). The CDR3 covers 15 residues. The V gene's germline CDR1 is SGDLS and CDR2 YYNGEE. V was shortened by 0 bases and J by 3 bases, with 13 bases between the two germline ends. In nucleotides, the CDR3 is TGTGCCAGCAGCGTAGATCGGGACCGCAACTACGAGCAGTACGTC. Amino acid sequence: CASSVDRDRNYEQYV.

The V call is TRBV3-1 (or the pseudogene TRBV3-2), the J call TRBJ2-3; 7 bases are a match to TRBD1. CDR1 LGHDT and CDR2 YNNKEL come from the germline V gene (reference sequence). The J segment lost 1 base and the V segment lost 1 base, leaving 2 bases of the junction unmatched. The CDR3 consists of 15 residues. The DNA of the CDR3 is TGTGCCAGCAGCCAAGGGCAGGGGGGCACAGATACGCAGTATTTT. Protein sequence: CASSQGQGGTDTQYF.

The V and J genes are TRBV7-9 and TRBJ1-6; D gene unclear. Trimming left V 5 bases short and J 6 bases short, with 8 bases between. CDR1 and CDR2 (germline): SEHNR, FQNEAQ (reference sequence). This CDR3 region has 13 residues. The CDR3 nucleotides read TGTGCCAGCAGCCCATGGGGTAATTCACCCCTCCACTTT. Its translation is CASSPWGNSPLHF.

V usage is TRBV7-6 and J usage is TRBJ1-6; D remains unclear. The V end lost 5 bases, the J end lost 0 bases, and 8 bases lay between the germline ends. Germline lookup yields CDR1 SGHVS and CDR2 FNYEAQ. There are 15 residues in the CDR3. CDR3 nucleotide sequence: TGTGCCAGCAGCCCTAGAGACTCCTATAATTCACCCCTCCACTTT. The encoded protein is CASSPRDSYNSPLHF.

This chain uses TRBV2 with TRBJ1-5; D gene ambiguous. The CDR3 covers 13 residues. CDR1 SNHLY and CDR2 FYNNEI come from the germline V gene. Trimming took off 6 bases at V and 5 bases at J, with 11 bases between the two ends. The CDR3 DNA reads as TGTGCCAGCAGCGTCAGAGGTCATCAGCCCCAGCATTTT. Encoded protein: CASSVRGHQPQHF. The whole variable domain, filled in from reference TRBV2 and TRBJ1-5, reads EPEVTQTPSHQVTQMGQEVILRCVPISNHLYFYWYRQILGQKVEFLVSFYNNEISEKSEIFDDQFSVERPDGSNFTLKIRSTKLEDSAMYFCASSVRGHQPQHFGDGTRLSIL.